These 10 T cell receptor beta chains were sequenced from one sample in a study of immune evolution from preneoplasia to lung adenocarcinoma. Produced via immunoSEQ multiplex PCR; TCRdb's table is partial and in-frame only. The sample lists tens of thousands of clones; 65% to 80% were seen once. Sequenced input: FFPE invasive lung adenocarcinoma tissue. Receptor source: a person in their sixties with lung adenocarcinoma.

The V gene is TRBV6-1, the J gene TRBJ1-2; D remains ambiguous. There are 16 residues in the CDR3. CDR1 is MNHNS and CDR2 is SASEGT in the germline V gene. Trimming removed 2 bases from V and 5 bases from J, with 18 bases in between. The CDR3 protein is CASSESASSRAYGYTF. In DNA form, the CDR3 reads TGTGCCAGCAGTGAATCCGCCTCGTCTAGGGCTTATGGCTACACCTTC.

The V and J genes are TRBV5-4 and TRBJ2-7; 7 nucleotides line up with TRBD1. The V gene end was trimmed by 4 bases and the J gene end by 1 base; junction bases not matched to a gene: 8. CDR1 and CDR2 (germline): SGHNT, YYREEE (reference sequence). There are 15 residues in the CDR3. DNA for the CDR3: TGTGCCAGCAGCCCGCGACAGGGTGGTTCCTACGAGCAGTACTTC. This encodes CASSPRQGGSYEQYF.

The V and J genes are TRBV6-1 and TRBJ2-1, with TRBD2 matching over 8 bases. CDR3 length: 13 residues. Germline-derived CDR1 and CDR2 are MNHNS and SASEGT. The V gene end was trimmed by 1 base and the J gene end by 11 bases; junction bases not matched to a gene: 4. CDR3 bases: TGTGCCAGCAGTGAAGGCGGGACTAGTAAGCAGTTCTTC. Amino acid sequence: CASSEGGTSKQFF.

The rearrangement uses TRBV27 and TRBJ2-7; 8 bases line up with TRBD1. V lost 6 bases to trimming and J lost 2 bases; unmatched junction nucleotides: 6. This CDR3 has 14 residues. Germline values: CDR1 MNHEY, CDR2 SMNVEV (reference sequence). Here the CDR3 reads CASRPGQAAYEQYF. CDR3 nucleotides: TGTGCCAGCAGACCGGGACAGGCAGCCTACGAGCAGTACTTC.

The rearrangement uses TRBV6-1 and TRBJ1-2; D gene unclear. V lost 4 bases to trimming and J lost 4 bases, with 19 bases between them. Germline V CDR1 and CDR2: MNHNS, SASEGT. The CDR3 consists of 16 residues. CDR3 coding DNA: TGTGCCAGCAGTGGATGCCCTATGCGAAAGACCTATGGCTACACCTTC. Translation: CASSGCPMRKTYGYTF.

This clone came up a few times. J is TRBJ1-1 and V is TRBV15, with 9 bases fitting TRBD1. CDR1 is LNHNV, CDR2 YYDKDF, per germline (reference sequence). The CDR3 loop spans 16 amino acids. J gave up 6 bases and V 0 bases, and 8 bases lay outside the gene matches. The CDR3 sequence is CATSRDWGQGTPEAFF. The CDR3 DNA sequence: TGTGCCACCAGCAGAGATTGGGGACAGGGCACCCCTGAAGCTTTCTTT.

This chain links TRBV5-6 with TRBJ1-3; D perhaps matches TRBD1 (5 bases). Trimming removed 3 bases from V and 2 bases from J, with 12 bases in between. This CDR3 region has 15 residues. Germline V CDR1 and CDR2: SGHDT, YYEEEE. CDR3 region: CASSWGLSPGNTIYF. CDR3 nucleotide sequence: TGTGCCAGCAGCTGGGGACTCTCGCCTGGAAACACCATATATTTT.

The chain is built from TRBV4-1 and TRBJ1-4; D unclear. The CDR3 extends over 14 amino acids. Germline values: CDR1 MGHRA, CDR2 YSYEKL. V was trimmed by 0 bases and J by 8 bases, leaving 10 bases between them. The CDR3: CASSQDRWVEKLFF. As DNA, the CDR3 is TGCGCCAGCAGCCAAGATCGCTGGGTGGAAAAACTGTTTTTT.

This clone was found once. The chain recombines TRBV4-2 with TRBJ2-7; TRBD1 matches at 7 bases. Germline V lookup: CDR1 LGHNA, CDR2 YNFKEQ. Trimming took 3 bases from V and 10 from J; bases not matched to a gene: 12. The CDR3 is 14 residues long. The CDR3 region is CASSQSGTAPEQYF. CDR3 in DNA: TGTGCCAGCAGCCAGTCCGGGACAGCGCCCGAACAGTACTTC.

This chain links TRBV7-9 with TRBJ1-2; weak D call: TRBD1 (5 bases). The germline gives CDR1 SEHNR, CDR2 FQNEAQ (reference sequence). The CDR3 covers 15 residues. V gave up 2 bases and J gave up 0 bases, with 10 bases separating them. CDR3 amino acids: CASSLYRSSNYGYTF. CDR3 coding DNA: TGTGCCAGCAGCTTATACAGGTCCTCTAACTATGGCTACACCTTC. Using reference TRBV7-9 and TRBJ1-2 for the parts outside the CDR3, the full variable domain is DTGVSQNPRHKITKRGQNVTFRCDPISEHNRLYWYRQTLGQGPEFLTYFQNEAQLEKSRLLSDRFSAERPKGSFSTLEIQRTEQGDSAMYLCASSLYRSSNYGYTFGSGTRLTVV.